Below are 20 T cell receptor beta chains sequenced from a single sample in a study of blood T cell repertoires in COVID-19. TCRdb's copy holds only in-frame clones and misses some; the assay was immunoSEQ multiplex PCR. The sample lists about 170,000 clones; approximately 81% were seen once. The sequenced material came from peripheral blood. These receptors were obtained from a human donor with acute or convalescent COVID-19. The donor label of this sample is uncertain.

This chain uses TRBV28 with TRBJ1-5; D may be TRBD1 (5 bases). The germline V gene has CDR1 MDHEN and CDR2 SYDVKM. Deletions cut 4 bases from V and 5 bases from J, with 6 bases between. This CDR3 comprises 12 residues. Here the CDR3 reads CASSSTDQPQHF. In DNA, the CDR3 is TGTGCCAGCAGTTCGACAGATCAGCCCCAGCATTTT. Variable domain in full (rest from reference TRBV28 and TRBJ1-5): DVKVTQSSRYLVKRTGEKVFLECVQDMDHENMFWYRQDPGLGLRLIYFSYDVKMKEKGDIPEGYSVSREKKERFSLILESASTNQTSMYLCASSSTDQPQHFGDGTRLSIL.

The J gene is TRBJ1-6, the V gene TRBV6-5; D not resolved. The CDR3 spans 14 residues. From germline, CDR1 is MNHEY and CDR2 SVGAGI. Trimming cost V 2 bases and J 11 bases, with 13 bases left between them. Here the CDR3 reads CASSYETAGTPLHF. The CDR3, as DNA: TGTGCCAGCAGTTACGAAACGGCCGGGACACCCCTCCACTTT.

The chain joins TRBV4-2 to TRBJ1-4; TRBD1 matches 7 bases. The V segment lost 0 bases and the J segment 5 bases; nucleotides outside the gene matches: 3. The germline V gene has CDR1 LGHNA and CDR2 YNFKEQ. The CDR3 spans 15 residues. The CDR3 nucleotides read TGTGCCAGCAGCCAAGATAGGGACAGAAATGAAAAACTGTTTTTT. Its protein is CASSQDRDRNEKLFF.

This chain connects TRBV15 to TRBJ1-5, with D perhaps matching TRBD1 (5 bases). Germline-derived CDR1 and CDR2 are LNHNV and YYDKDF (reference sequence). The CDR3 has 16 residues. V was pared by 4 bases and J by 4 bases, with 17 bases between. The CDR3 reads CATSTGRRSGNQPQHF. CDR3 DNA: TGTGCCACCAGCACAGGGCGCCGAAGCGGGAATCAGCCCCAGCATTTT. Full variable domain (rest looked up from reference TRBV15 and TRBJ1-5): DAMVIQNPRYQVTQFGKPVTLSCSQTLNHNVMYWYQQKSSQAPKLLFHYYDKDFNNEADTPDNFQSRRPNTSFCFLDIRSPGLGDTAMYLCATSTGRRSGNQPQHFGDGTRLSIL.

This clone was counted once. This rearrangement joins TRBV7-8 to TRBJ2-2, with TRBD2 matching 7 bases. The CDR3 contains 15 residues. Looked up from germline, CDR1 is SGHVS and CDR2 is FQNEAQ. The J segment lost 5 bases and the V segment lost 5 bases, leaving 8 bases of the junction unmatched. CDR3 sequence (DNA): TGTGCCAGCAGCCACGGACTAGGACGTACCGGGGAGCTGTTTTTT. Protein sequence: CASSHGLGRTGELFF.

V and J are TRBV30 and TRBJ1-4; 10 bases match TRBD1. The CDR3 totals 14 residues. Germline CDR1 is GTSNPN and CDR2 is SVGIG (reference sequence). V lost 4 bases and J lost 8; bases outside the gene matches: 7. The CDR3 reads CAWTRTDRGEKLFF. In nucleotides, the CDR3 is TGTGCCTGGACCAGAACGGACAGGGGGGAAAAACTGTTTTTT.

A word on this clone: Distinct nucleotide sequences in the sample also encode this CDR3. CDR3 coding DNA: TGTGCCTGGAGTGGACAGGGAAATCAGCCCCAGCATTTT. It specifies CAWSGQGNQPQHF. The V call is TRBV30, the J call TRBJ1-5, with 7 positions matching TRBD1. Germline V CDR1 and CDR2: GTSNPN, SVGIG (reference sequence). The CDR3 extends over 13 amino acids. Trimming took 1 base from V and 4 from J; bases not matched to a gene: 1.

The chain couples TRBV21-1 to TRBJ1-2. TRBV21-1 is classified as a pseudogene. This CDR3 has 15 amino acids. CDR3 loop: CASSKVSGGRYGYTF. The CDR3 nucleotides read TGTGCCAGCAGCAAAGTTTCCGGGGGTCGGTATGGCTACACCTTC.

This chain uses TRBV19 with TRBJ1-4, with D unclear. Trimming cost V 9 bases and J 0 bases, with 11 bases left between them. The CDR3 is 14 amino acids. Per germline, CDR1 LNHDA and CDR2 SQIVND (reference sequence). The CDR3 region is CASAEGATNEKLFF. The CDR3 DNA sequence: TGTGCCAGCGCCGAGGGCGCAACTAATGAAAAACTGTTTTTT.

The V gene is TRBV4-1, the J gene TRBJ2-5, with 14 bases matching TRBD2. J was trimmed by 1 base and V by 0 bases; bases with no gene match: 4. The CDR3 spans 18 residues. The germline CDR1 and CDR2 sequences are MGHRA and YSYEKL. The CDR3: CASSQDTGLAGGQETQYF. The CDR3 DNA sequence: TGCGCCAGCAGCCAAGATACTGGACTAGCGGGGGGCCAAGAGACCCAGTACTTC.

CDR3 sequence (DNA): TGTGCCAGCAGTGAAATGGCAGGGAGGGTGACCCAGTACTTC. It is translated as CASSEMAGRVTQYF. The genes are TRBV6-1 and TRBJ2-5, with 7 bases lining up with TRBD2. The germline gives CDR1 MNHNS, CDR2 SASEGT. Unmatched junction bases numbered 7, after V lost 2 bases and J lost 7 bases. The CDR3 runs 14 residues.

The chain is built from TRBV11-3 and TRBJ1-4; D uncertain. Germline CDR1 SGHNT, CDR2 YENEEA. The CDR3 sequence is 14 residues long. Trimming left V 2 bases short and J 8 bases short, with 12 bases between. For the CDR3, the DNA is TGTGCCAGCAGCTTACGTCCGGGTGGGGAAAAACTGTTTTTT. Residues: CASSLRPGGEKLFF.

The rearrangement joins TRBV5-1 to TRBJ1-1, with 8 bases aligning to TRBD1. Germline CDR1 is SGHRS and CDR2 is YFSETQ. The CDR3 runs 15 residues. With V trimmed by 2 bases and J by 7 bases, 10 bases remained unmatched. CDR3: CASSLSGQGLNEAFF. The CDR3 region has the DNA TGCGCCAGCAGCTTATCTGGACAGGGACTTAATGAAGCTTTCTTT.

The V gene is TRBV7-9, the J gene TRBJ1-2, with 9 bases identical to TRBD1. CDR1 and CDR2 from the germline V gene are SEHNR and FQNEAQ (reference sequence). The CDR3 runs to 14 residues. The trim removed 7 bases at V and 8 bases at J, leaving 11 bases unmatched. The CDR3 protein is CASTPTGGSGGYTF. CDR3 coding DNA: TGTGCCAGCACCCCCACAGGGGGCAGCGGAGGCTACACCTTC.

J is TRBJ1-3 and V is TRBV7-2, with D unclear. The CDR3 is 15 amino acids. Deletions cut 1 base from V and 0 bases from J, with 7 bases between. Germline CDR1 reads SGHTA; CDR2 reads FQGNSA. The CDR3 sequence is CASSLVAGSGNTIYF. CDR3 nucleotides: TGTGCCAGCAGCTTAGTTGCGGGCTCTGGAAACACCATATATTTT.

The chain carries TRBV28 and TRBJ1-5, with D perhaps TRBD1 (5 bases). The V end was cut by 2 bases, the J end by 5 bases, with 16 bases between. In germline, CDR1 is MDHEN, CDR2 SYDVKM. This CDR3 comprises 16 residues. CDR3 DNA sequence: TGTGCCAGCAGTTTAAGAGGTAGGGGTGGTCATCAGCCCCAGCATTTT. The encoded protein is CASSLRGRGGHQPQHF.

The chain is built from TRBV10-3 and TRBJ2-5; 8 nucleotides line up with TRBD2. This CDR3 has 16 residues. The V segment lost 4 bases and the J segment 0 bases; nucleotides outside the gene matches: 7. From germline, CDR1 is ENHRY and CDR2 SYGVKD. CDR3 sequence reads: CAISGSGGWYQETQYF. The CDR3 DNA follows: TGTGCCATCAGTGGGAGCGGGGGCTGGTACCAAGAGACCCAGTACTTC.

CDR3 protein: CASAEAGRNTEAFF. The CDR3, as DNA: TGTGCCAGTGCGGAGGCCGGAAGAAACACTGAAGCTTTCTTT. The V call is TRBV28, the J call TRBJ1-1; D remains unclear. CDR1 and CDR2 from the germline V gene are MDHEN and SYDVKM. The CDR3 contains 14 residues. Deletions cut 9 bases from V and 2 bases from J, with 16 bases between.

This chain uses TRBV15 with TRBJ1-2; no firm D call. This CDR3 comprises 13 residues. Germline CDR1 LNHNV, CDR2 YYDKDF (reference sequence). Trimming removed 4 bases from V and 7 bases from J, with 13 bases in between. CDR3 in DNA: TGTGCCACCAGCACCGACTCCATCGGTGGCTACACCTTC. Translated: CATSTDSIGGYTF.

This rearrangement joins TRBV9 to TRBJ2-5; weak D call: TRBD2 (6 bases). With 4 bases removed from V and 3 bases from J, the gap between germline ends came to 13 bases. Germline CDR1 reads SGDLS; CDR2 reads YYNGEE. The CDR3 has 14 amino acids. The CDR3 bases are TGTGCCAGCAGCCGGGGGATTACAGAAGAGACCCAGTACTTC. This encodes CASSRGITEETQYF. The full variable domain, in which reference TRBV9 and TRBJ2-5 provide the parts outside the CDR3, is DSGVTQTPKHLITATGQRVTLRCSPRSGDLSVYWYQQSLDQGLQFLIQYYNGEERAKGNILERFSAQQFPDLHSELNLSSLELGDSALYFCASSRGITEETQYFGPGTRLLVL.